This T cell receptor (beta chain) was sequenced for a study of vaccination and CD4 T cells after COVID-19. Background on the study: In culture, cells were exposed to overlapping spike peptides from SARS-CoV-2, HCoV-NL63, HCoV-OC43 and HCoV-229E. Each control culture was treated with a CEFX pool, an HIV-1 Nef pool, or no peptide.

This clonotype qualifies as medium-sized. What it recognizes is unknown. Regarding treatment: approximately nine-day PBMC culture with coronavirus spike peptide pools or control peptides (ViraFEST assay). At the Johns Hopkins FTIC core, DNA taken from cultured CD4+ T cells was sequenced by way of the Oncomine TCR Beta short-read assay. TCRdb reprocessed the PCR reads via MiXCR and lists one record per CDR3 protein. The sample yields nearly 15,000 distinct CDR3 sequences, roughly 48% seen once. Study-level findings and limits: In convalescent patients, 304 of 307 vaccine-specific clones were mono-reactive for SARS-CoV-2 spike.

This CDR3 has 15 amino acids. The germline gives CDR1 MNHEY, CDR2 SVGAGI. V shed 0 bases and J 1 base; nucleotides not matched to a gene: 1. This TCR came from a human donor who had recovered from COVID-19. The rearrangement joins TRBV6-5 to TRBJ1-2, with 8 bases fitting TRBD1. The source material was CD4+ T cells from blood, cultured in vitro. The CDR3 DNA follows: TGTGCCAGCAGTTACTCAGGACAGGGTAACTATGGCTACACCTTC. This translates into CASSYSGQGNYGYTF.